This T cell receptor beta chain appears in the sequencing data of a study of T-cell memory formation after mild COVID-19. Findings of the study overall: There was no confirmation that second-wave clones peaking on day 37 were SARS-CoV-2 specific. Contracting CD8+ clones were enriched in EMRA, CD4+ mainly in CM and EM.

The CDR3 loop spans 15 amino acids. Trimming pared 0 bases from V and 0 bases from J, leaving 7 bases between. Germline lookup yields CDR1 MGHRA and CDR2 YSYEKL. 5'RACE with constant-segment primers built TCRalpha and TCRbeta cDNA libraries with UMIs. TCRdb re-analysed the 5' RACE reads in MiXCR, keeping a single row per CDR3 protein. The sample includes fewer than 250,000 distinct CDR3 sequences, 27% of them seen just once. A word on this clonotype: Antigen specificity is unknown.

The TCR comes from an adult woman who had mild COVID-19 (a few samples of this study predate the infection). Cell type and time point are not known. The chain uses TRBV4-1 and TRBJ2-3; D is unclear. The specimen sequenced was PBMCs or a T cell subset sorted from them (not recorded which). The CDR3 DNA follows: TGCGCCAGCAGCCAAGATGCAAGGAGCACAGATACGCAGTATTTT. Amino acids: CASSQDARSTDTQYF.